This entry lists 6 T cell receptor beta chains sequenced from one sample in a study of T cells in Graves' hyperthyroidism and ophthalmopathy. Amplified TCR beta CDR3 regions came from RNA transcripts. Using the HTBI primer set, a first-round RT-PCR was run on the TCR CDR3. MiXCR, applied by TCRdb to the multiplex PCR reads, yields one record per CDR3 protein. This table holds around 340,000 distinct CDR3 sequences, roughly 20% found once. The material sequenced was blood. Every receptor here comes from a woman in her 40s with Graves' ophthalmopathy.

This clonotype was counted many times. A junction end diverges from the germline sequence, so it may reflect a read error. This chain joins TRBV11-1 and TRBJ1-1, with 8 bases fitting TRBD1. This CDR3 is 15 amino acids long. CDR1 and CDR2 from the germline V gene are SGHAT and FQDESV (reference sequence). The CDR3 reads CVSSLRTGQVTEAFF. CDR3 nucleotide sequence: TGTGTCAGCAGCTTGAGGACAGGGCAGGTCACTGAAGCTTTCTTT.

The chain is built from TRBV6-1 and TRBJ2-7; possibly TRBD2 for D (6 bases). The CDR3 is 15 residues long. Trimming shortened V by 7 bases and J by 5 bases, and 21 bases separated the two germline ends. Germline loops: CDR1 MNHNS, CDR2 SASEGT. In nucleotides, the CDR3 is TGTGCCAGCAAGCCTAGCGTGGAGGGCGGACACGAGCAGTACTTC. Translated: CASKPSVEGGHEQYF.

V is TRBV6-2 or TRBV6-3 and J is TRBJ2-5, with no clear D. The V end was cut by 0 bases, the J end by 4 bases, with 21 bases between. Per the germline V gene, CDR1 is MNHEY and CDR2 is SVGEGT. This CDR3 spans 18 amino acids. CDR3 amino acids: CASSYSIGTLLRIETQYF. The CDR3 coding sequence is TGTGCCAGCAGTTACTCGATCGGAACGCTCCTACGAATAGAGACCCAGTACTTC.

In this sample, this clonotype turned up many times. This sequence joins TRBV11-2 and TRBJ2-7; 9 nucleotides align to TRBD2. J was trimmed by 4 bases and V by 5 bases; bases with no gene match: 9. This CDR3 contains 15 residues. Germline V CDR1 and CDR2: SGHAT, FQNNGV. The DNA of the CDR3 is TGTGCCAGCAGCGAAGATCCGGCGGGAGGGTACGAGCAGTACTTC. As protein: CASSEDPAGGYEQYF.

The chain joins TRBV6-1 to TRBJ2-7; 11 nucleotides agree with TRBD2. Per germline, CDR1 MNHNS and CDR2 SASEGT. Trimming at V came to 4 bases and at J to 4 bases, leaving 3 bases not matched to a gene. This CDR3 spans 14 amino acids. The DNA of the CDR3 is TGTGCCAGCAGTGCACTAGCGGGAGAGTACGAGCAGTACTTC. Protein sequence: CASSALAGEYEQYF.

The rearrangement uses TRBV6-2 or TRBV6-3 and TRBJ2-2, with 7 nucleotides matching TRBD1. Germline trimming cut 5 bases from V and 7 bases from J; bases unmatched to any gene: 1. The CDR3 is made up of 12 amino acids. CDR1 MNHEY and CDR2 SVGEGT come from the germline V gene. CDR3 in DNA: TGTGCCAGCAGTGACAGGGTCGGGGAGCTGTTTTTT. Translating gives CASSDRVGELFF.